These 9 T cell receptor beta chains came from one sample sequenced in a study of T-cell reconstitution after alpha-beta-depleted transplantation in children. Library preparation (for TCRbeta) was performed with unique molecular identifiers. TCRdb re-called the PCR reads with MiXCR, one entry per CDR3 protein. The data show 25,000 or so distinct CDR3 sequences, roughly a sixth seen once. Sequences were derived from PBMCs, mostly from graft donor cells, sampled 60 days after TCRalphabeta/CD19-depleted stem cell transplant. These receptor sequences come from a male patient aged 2-15 years who had a stem cell transplant for acute lymphoblastic leukemia, so the T cells may come from the graft donor.

Many counts were recorded for this clonotype. This rearrangement joins TRBV9 to TRBJ2-2; D is perhaps TRBD2 (7 bases). Germline V gives CDR1 SGDLS, CDR2 YYNGEE. This CDR3 spans 16 amino acids. Trimming cost V 0 bases and J 2 bases, with 11 bases left between them. CDR3 region: CASSVGGGANTGELFF. The CDR3 nucleotides read TGTGCCAGCAGCGTAGGGGGGGGGGCCAACACCGGGGAGCTGTTTTTT.

This clonotype was seen a handful of times. The J gene is TRBJ2-7, the V gene TRBV20-1, with TRBD1 matching over 7 bases. The germline CDR1 and CDR2 sequences are DFQATT and SNEGSKA (reference sequence). With 3 bases clipped from V and 3 bases from J, the junction kept 8 bases outside the gene matches. The CDR3 is made up of 14 amino acids. In DNA, the CDR3 is TGCAGTGCTAGGGAGACAGGGAACTTCTACGAGCAGTACTTC. It encodes CSARETGNFYEQYF.

DNA for the CDR3: TGTGCCAGCAGCCCACTTGGGGGGGGCATAGAGACCCAGTACTTC. It is translated as CASSPLGGGIETQYF. J is TRBJ2-5 and V is TRBV11-2, with a tentative D call TRBD2 (7 bases). Trimming shortened V by 5 bases and J by 4 bases, and 17 bases separated the two germline ends. Germline-derived CDR1 and CDR2 are SGHAT and FQNNGV. This CDR3 is built from 15 residues.

The rearrangement uses TRBV18 and TRBJ1-3; no clear D. V was clipped by 4 bases and J by 0 bases, with 16 bases between them. This CDR3 has 17 amino acids. Germline V gives CDR1 KGHSH, CDR2 LQKENI. CDR3 coding DNA: TGTGCCAGCTCACGGCTACCCGAGACCATCTCTGGAAACACCATATATTTT. Translating gives CASSRLPETISGNTIYF.

CDR3 in DNA: TGCAGTGCTAGAGAAATGGTGGGGATCTCCGAGCAGTACTTC. This sequence encodes CSAREMVGISEQYF. The genes are TRBV20-1 and TRBJ2-7, with D unresolved. Looked up from germline, CDR1 is DFQATT and CDR2 is SNEGSKA (reference sequence). The CDR3 runs 14 residues. V dropped 0 bases and J dropped 6 bases, with 15 bases sitting between them.

This clonotype has a count of ten or more. This chain uses TRBV6-2 or TRBV6-3 with TRBJ2-2; 9 bases line up with TRBD1. With 5 bases clipped from V and 0 bases from J, the junction kept 1 base outside the gene matches. The CDR3 totals 15 residues. Germline V lookup: CDR1 MNHEY, CDR2 SVGEGT. In DNA form, the CDR3 reads TGTGCCAGCAGTCGACAGGGGGCGAACACCGGGGAGCTGTTTTTT. Translated, it gives CASSRQGANTGELFF.

This clonotype was picked up a small number of times. The gene calls are TRBV15 and TRBJ2-7; 9 bases are shared with TRBD1. V was clipped by 4 bases and J by 3 bases; unmatched bases: 7. The CDR3 length is 15 residues. Germline loops: CDR1 LNHNV, CDR2 YYDKDF (reference sequence). The CDR3 sequence is CATSNQQGADYEQYF. The CDR3 DNA reads TGTGCCACCAGCAATCAACAGGGGGCAGACTACGAGCAGTACTTC.

This clonotype was counted at least ten times. V and J are TRBV28 and TRBJ1-4; the D is unclear. V was trimmed by 5 bases and J by 8 bases, leaving 12 bases between them. The germline V gene has CDR1 MDHEN and CDR2 SYDVKM. CDR3 length: 13 residues. The CDR3 region is CASSTRHTEKLFF. DNA of the CDR3: TGTGCCAGCAGTACCCGACATACCGAAAAACTGTTTTTT.

The chain uses TRBV7-2 and TRBJ2-7, with 13 bases matching TRBD2. Trimming cost V 5 bases and J 6 bases; bases outside gene matches: 7. CDR3 length: 15 amino acids. Germline-derived CDR1 and CDR2 are SGHTA and FQGNSA. The CDR3 bases are TGTGCCAGCAGCCAAACTAGCGGGGGGGTTCGCGAGCAGTACTTC. Its protein is CASSQTSGGVREQYF.